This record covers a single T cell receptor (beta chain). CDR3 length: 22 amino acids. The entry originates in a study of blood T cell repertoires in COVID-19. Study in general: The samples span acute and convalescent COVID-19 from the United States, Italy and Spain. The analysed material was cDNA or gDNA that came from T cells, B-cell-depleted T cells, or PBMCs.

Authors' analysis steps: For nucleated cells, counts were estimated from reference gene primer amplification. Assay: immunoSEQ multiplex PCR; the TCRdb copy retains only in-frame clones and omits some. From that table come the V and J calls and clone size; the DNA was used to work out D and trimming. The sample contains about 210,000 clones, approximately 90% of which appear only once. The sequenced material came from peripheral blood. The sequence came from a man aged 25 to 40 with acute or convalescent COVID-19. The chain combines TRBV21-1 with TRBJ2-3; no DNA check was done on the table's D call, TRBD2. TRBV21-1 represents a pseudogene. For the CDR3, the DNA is TGTGCCAGCAGCAAAGCCCAGCTTCAGGGAGGGATAGCGGGGGGGTTCACAGATACGCAGTATTTT. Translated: CASSKAQLQGGIAGGFTDTQYF.